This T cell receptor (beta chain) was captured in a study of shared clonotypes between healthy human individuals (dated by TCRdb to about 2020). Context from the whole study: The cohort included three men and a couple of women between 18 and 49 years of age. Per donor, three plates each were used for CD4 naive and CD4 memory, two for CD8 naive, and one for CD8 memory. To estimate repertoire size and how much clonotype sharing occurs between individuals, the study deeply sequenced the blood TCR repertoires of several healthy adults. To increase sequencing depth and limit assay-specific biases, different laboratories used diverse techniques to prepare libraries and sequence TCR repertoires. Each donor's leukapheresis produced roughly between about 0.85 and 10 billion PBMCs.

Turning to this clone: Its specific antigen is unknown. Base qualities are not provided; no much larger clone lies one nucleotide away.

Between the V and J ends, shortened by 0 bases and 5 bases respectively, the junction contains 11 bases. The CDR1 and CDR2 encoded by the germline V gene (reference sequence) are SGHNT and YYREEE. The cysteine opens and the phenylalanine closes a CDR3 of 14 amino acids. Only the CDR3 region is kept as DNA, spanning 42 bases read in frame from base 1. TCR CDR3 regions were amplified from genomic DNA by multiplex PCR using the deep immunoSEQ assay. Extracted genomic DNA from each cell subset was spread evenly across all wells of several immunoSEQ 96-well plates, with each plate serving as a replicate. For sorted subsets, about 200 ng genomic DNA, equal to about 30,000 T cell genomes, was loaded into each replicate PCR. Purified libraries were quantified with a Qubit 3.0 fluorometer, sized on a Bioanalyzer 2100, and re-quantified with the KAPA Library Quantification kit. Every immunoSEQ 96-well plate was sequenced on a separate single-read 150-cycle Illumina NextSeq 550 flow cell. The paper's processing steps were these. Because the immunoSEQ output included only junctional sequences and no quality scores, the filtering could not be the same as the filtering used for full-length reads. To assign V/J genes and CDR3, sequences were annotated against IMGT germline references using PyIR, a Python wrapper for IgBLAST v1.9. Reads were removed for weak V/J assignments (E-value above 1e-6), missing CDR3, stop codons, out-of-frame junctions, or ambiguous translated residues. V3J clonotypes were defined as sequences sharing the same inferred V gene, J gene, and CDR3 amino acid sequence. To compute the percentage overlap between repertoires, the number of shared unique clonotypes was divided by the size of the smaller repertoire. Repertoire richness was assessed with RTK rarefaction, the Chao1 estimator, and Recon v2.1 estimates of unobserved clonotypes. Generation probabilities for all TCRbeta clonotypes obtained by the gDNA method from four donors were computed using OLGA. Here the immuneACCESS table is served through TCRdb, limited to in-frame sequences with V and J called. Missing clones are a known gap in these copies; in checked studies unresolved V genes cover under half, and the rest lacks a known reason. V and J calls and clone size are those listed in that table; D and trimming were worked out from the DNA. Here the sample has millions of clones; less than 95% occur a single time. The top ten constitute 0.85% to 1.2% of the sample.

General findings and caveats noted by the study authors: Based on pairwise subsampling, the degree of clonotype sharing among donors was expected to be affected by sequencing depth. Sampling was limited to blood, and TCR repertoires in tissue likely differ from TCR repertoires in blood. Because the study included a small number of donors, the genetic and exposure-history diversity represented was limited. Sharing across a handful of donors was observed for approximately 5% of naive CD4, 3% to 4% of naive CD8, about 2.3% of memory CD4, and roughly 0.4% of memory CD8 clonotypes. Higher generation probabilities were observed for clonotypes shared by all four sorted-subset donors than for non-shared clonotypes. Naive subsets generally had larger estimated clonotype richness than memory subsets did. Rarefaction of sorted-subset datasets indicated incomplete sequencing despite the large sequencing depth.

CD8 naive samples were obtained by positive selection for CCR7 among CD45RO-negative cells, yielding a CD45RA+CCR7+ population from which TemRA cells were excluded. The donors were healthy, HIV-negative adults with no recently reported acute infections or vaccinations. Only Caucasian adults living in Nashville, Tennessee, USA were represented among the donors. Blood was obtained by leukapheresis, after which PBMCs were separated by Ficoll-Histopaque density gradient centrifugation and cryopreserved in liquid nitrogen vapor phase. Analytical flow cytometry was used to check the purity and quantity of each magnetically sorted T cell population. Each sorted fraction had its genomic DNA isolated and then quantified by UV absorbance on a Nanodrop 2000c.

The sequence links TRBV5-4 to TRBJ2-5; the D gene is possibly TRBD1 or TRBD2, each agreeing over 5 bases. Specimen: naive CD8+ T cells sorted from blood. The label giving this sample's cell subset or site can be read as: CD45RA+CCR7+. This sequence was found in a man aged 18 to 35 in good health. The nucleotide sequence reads TGTGCCAGCAGCTTGGGTTGGGGGAAGGAGACCCAGTACTTC. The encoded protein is CASSLGWGKETQYF.